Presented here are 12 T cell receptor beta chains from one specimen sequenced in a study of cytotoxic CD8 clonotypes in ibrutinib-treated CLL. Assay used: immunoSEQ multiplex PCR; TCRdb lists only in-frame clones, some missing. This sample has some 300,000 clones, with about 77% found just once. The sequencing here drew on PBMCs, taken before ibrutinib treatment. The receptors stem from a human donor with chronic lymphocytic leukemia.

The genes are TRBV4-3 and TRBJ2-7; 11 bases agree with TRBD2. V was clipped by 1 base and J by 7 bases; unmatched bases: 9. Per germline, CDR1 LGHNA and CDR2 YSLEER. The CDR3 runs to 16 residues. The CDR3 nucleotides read TGCGCCAGCAGCCAAGCGGGTAGCGGGAGGGCCGGTGAGCAGTACTTC. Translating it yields CASSQAGSGRAGEQYF.

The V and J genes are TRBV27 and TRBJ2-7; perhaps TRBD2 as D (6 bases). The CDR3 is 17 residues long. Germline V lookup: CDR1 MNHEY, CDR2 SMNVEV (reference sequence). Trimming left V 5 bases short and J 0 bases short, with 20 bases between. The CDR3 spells CASSRKMGLTSSYEQYF. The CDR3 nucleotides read TGTGCCAGCAGTCGAAAAATGGGCCTGACTAGCTCCTACGAGCAGTACTTC.

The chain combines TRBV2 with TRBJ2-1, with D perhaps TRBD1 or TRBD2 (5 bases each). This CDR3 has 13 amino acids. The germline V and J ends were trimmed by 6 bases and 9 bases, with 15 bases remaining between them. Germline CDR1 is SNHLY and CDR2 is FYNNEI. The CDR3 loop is CASRTERDLEQFF. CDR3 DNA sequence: TGTGCCAGCAGAACCGAGAGGGACCTTGAGCAGTTCTTC.

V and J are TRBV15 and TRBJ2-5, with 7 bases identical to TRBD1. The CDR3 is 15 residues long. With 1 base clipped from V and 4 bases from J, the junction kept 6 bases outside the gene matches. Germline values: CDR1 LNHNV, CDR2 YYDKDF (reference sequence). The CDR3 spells CATSRGDREGETQYF. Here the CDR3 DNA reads TGTGCCACCAGCAGAGGGGACAGAGAGGGAGAGACCCAGTACTTC.

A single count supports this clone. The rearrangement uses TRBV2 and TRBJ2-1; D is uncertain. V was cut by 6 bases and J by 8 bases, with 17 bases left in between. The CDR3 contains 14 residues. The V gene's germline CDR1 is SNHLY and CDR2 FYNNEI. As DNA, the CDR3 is TGTGCCAGCAGCTTGACCCGCGGACCGCATGAGCAGTTCTTC. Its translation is CASSLTRGPHEQFF.

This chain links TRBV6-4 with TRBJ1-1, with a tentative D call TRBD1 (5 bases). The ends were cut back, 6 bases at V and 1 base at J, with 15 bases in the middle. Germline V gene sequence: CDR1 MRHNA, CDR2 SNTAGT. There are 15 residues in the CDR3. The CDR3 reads CASRETERGNTEAFF. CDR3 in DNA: TGTGCCAGCAGAGAGACAGAACGGGGGAACACTGAAGCTTTCTTT.

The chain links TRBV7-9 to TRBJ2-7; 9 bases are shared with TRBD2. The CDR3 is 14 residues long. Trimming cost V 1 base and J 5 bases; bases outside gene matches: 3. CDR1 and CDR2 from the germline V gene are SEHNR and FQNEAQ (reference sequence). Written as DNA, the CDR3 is TGTGCCAGCAGCTTAGTAGCGGGAGAGGACGAGCAGTACTTC. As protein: CASSLVAGEDEQYF.

CDR3 residues: CASSFPASGREDEQFF. As DNA, the CDR3 is TGTGCCAGCAGTTTCCCGGCTAGCGGGAGAGAGGATGAGCAGTTCTTC. V gene TRBV28 combines with J gene TRBJ2-1, with 10 bases identical to TRBD2. The V gene end was trimmed by 3 bases and the J gene end by 8 bases; junction bases not matched to a gene: 10. CDR3 size: 16 residues. CDR1 and CDR2 from the germline V gene are MDHEN and SYDVKM.

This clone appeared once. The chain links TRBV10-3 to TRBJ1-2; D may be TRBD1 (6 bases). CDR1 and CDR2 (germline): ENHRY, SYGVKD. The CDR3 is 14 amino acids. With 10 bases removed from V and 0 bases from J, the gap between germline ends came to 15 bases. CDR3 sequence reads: CASWGATTNYGYTF. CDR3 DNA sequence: TGTGCCAGTTGGGGGGCTACCACTAACTATGGCTACACCTTC.

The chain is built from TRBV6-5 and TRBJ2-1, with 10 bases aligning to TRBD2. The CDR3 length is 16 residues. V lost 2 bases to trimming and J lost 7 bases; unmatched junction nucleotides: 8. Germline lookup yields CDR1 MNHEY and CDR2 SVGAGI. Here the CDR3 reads CASSYTSGRARNEQFF. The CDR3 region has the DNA TGTGCCAGCAGTTACACAAGCGGGAGGGCCAGGAATGAGCAGTTCTTC.

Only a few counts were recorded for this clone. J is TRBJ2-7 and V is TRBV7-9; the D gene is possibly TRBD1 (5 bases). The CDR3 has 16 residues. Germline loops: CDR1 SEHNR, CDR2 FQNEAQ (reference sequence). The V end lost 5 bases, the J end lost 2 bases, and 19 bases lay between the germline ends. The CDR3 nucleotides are TGTGCCAGCAGCCCCGGAATAGGGGAACTCACCTACGAGCAGTACTTC. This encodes CASSPGIGELTYEQYF.

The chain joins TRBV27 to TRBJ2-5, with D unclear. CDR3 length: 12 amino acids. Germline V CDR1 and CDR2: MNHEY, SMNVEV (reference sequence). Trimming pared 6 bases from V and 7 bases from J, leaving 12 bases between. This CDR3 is CASSAGYGTQYF. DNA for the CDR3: TGTGCCAGCAGCGCAGGTTATGGGACCCAGTACTTC.